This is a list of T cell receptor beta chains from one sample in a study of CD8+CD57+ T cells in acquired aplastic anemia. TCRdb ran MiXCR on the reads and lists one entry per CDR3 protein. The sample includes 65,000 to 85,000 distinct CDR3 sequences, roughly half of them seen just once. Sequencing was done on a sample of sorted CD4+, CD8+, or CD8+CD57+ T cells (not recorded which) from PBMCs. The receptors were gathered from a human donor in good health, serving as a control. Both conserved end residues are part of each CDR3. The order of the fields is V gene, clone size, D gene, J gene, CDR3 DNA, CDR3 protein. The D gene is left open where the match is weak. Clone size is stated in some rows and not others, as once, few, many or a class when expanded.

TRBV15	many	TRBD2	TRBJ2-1	TGTGCCACCAGCAGAGATATTCGGGCTAGCGGGAATCCCTACAATGAGCAGTTCTTC	CATSRDIRASGNPYNEQFF
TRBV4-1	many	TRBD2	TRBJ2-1	TGCGCCAGCAGCCCCCGGGCGGGACTATCGGCTGAGCAGTTCTTC	CASSPRAGLSAEQFF
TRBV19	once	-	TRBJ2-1	TGTGCCAGTAGTATCAGCCGATACAATGAGCAGTTCTTC	CASSISRYNEQFF
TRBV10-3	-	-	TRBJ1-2	TGTGCCATCATCGGTACCAGGGAAAATGGCTACACCTTC	CAIIGTRENGYTF
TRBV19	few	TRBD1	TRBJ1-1	TGTGCCAGTAGTCCTCAGACAGGGTGGAACACTGAAGCTTTCTTT	CASSPQTGWNTEAFF
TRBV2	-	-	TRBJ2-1	TGTGCCACCCGAGGTGGCGGATTAGAAGAGCAGTTCTTC	CATRGGGLEEQFF
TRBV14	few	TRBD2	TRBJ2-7	TGTGCCAGCAGCCTCAGTGCCGGGACTAGCGGGAGCCGGGGAGCCTACGAGCAGTACTTC	CASSLSAGTSGSRGAYEQYF
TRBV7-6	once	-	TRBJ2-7	TGTGCCAGCAGCTTAGCTGGAGGGCACACGAACGAGCAGTACTTC	CASSLAGGHTNEQYF
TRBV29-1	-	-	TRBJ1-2	TGCAGCGTTGACTTGGGGGTGGGCCACACCTTC	CSVDLGVGHTF
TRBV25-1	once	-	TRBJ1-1	TGTGCCAGCAGTGAACCCCTGGCGGTGGGGGCCCCCGCTGAAGCTTTCTTT	CASSEPLAVGAPAEAFF
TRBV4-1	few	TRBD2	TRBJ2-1	TGCGCCAGCAGCCAAGAGGGACTAGCGGGGGTTGGGCAGTTCTTC	CASSQEGLAGVGQFF
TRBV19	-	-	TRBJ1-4	TGTGCCAGTAGTTCGGGGGAAATACATGAAAAACTGTTTTTT	CASSSGEIHEKLFF
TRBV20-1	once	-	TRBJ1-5	TGCAGTGCCATGAAGGGAGGCAATCAGCCCCAGCATTTT	CSAMKGGNQPQHF
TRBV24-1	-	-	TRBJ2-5	TGTGCCACCAGTGACACGACAGAAGAGACCCAGTACTTC	CATSDTTEETQYF
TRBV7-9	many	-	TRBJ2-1	TGTGCCAGCAGCCAAGAAGGGGGGCATGAGCAGTTCTTC	CASSQEGGHEQFF
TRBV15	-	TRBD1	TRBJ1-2	TGTGCCACCAGCATTACAGGGGTCGCGGAGGGCTACACCTTC	CATSITGVAEGYTF
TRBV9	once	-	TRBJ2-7	TGTGCCAGCAGTGTAAGGCTAGCTAACGAGCAGTACTTC	CASSVRLANEQYF
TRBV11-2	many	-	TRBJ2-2	TGTGCCAGCAGCGTCGGGCGGACGAACACCGGGGAGCTGTTTTTT	CASSVGRTNTGELFF
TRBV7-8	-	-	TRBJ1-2	TGTGCCAGCAGCTCGACGGCGAACGTCTATGGCTACACCTTC	CASSSTANVYGYTF
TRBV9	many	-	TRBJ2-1	TGTGCCAGCTCCCGGACTTATACGAACAATGAGCAGTTCTTC	CASSRTYTNNEQFF
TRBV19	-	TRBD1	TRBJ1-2	TGCGCCAGCAGCTTTGGGTTAGGGACAGGGAACTATGGCTACACCTTC	CASSFGLGTGNYGYTF
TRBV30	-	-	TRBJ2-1	TGTGCCTGGAGTGTACTCGAAACCAATGAGCAGTTCTTC	CAWSVLETNEQFF
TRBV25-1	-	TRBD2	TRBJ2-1	TGTGCCAGCAACCCACTAGCGGGGCCACTCGATGAGCAGTTCTTC	CASNPLAGPLDEQFF
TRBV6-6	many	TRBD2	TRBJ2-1	TGTGCCAGCAGTTACTCGGGGACTAGCTACAATGAGCAGTTCTTC	CASSYSGTSYNEQFF
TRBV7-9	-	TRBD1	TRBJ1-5	TGTGCCAGCAGCCCAGGGGGGGGACAGCCCCAGCATTTT	CASSPGGGQPQHF
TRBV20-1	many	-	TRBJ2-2	TGCAGTGCTAGTGGGGCGTCGGGGGAGCTGTTTTTT	CSASGASGELFF
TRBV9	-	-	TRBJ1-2	TGTGCCAGCAGCGTCGGCAGATCGGAAGGCTACACCTTC	CASSVGRSEGYTF
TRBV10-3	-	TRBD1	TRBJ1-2	TGTGCCATCAGTGACCGACAGGGGATGGTCTATGGCTACACCTTC	CAISDRQGMVYGYTF
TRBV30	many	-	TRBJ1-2	TGTGCCTGGAGCCTAGGGGTACTGTACTATGGCTACACCTTC	CAWSLGVLYYGYTF
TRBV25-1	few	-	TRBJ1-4	TGTGCCAGCAGTAACCCCGGGACAATAAATGAAAAACTGTTTTTT	CASSNPGTINEKLFF
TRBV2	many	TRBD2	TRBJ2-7	TGTGCCAGCAGCCCACTAGCGTATGGTTCGGGAGAGCAGTACTTC	CASSPLAYGSGEQYF
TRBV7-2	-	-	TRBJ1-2	TGTGCCAGCAGCTTACTAACAGACGATGGCTACACCTTC	CASSLLTDDGYTF
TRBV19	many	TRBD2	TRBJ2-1	TGTGCCAGTAGTATCGATAACGAACTAGCGGGGATCAATGAGCAGTTCTTC	CASSIDNELAGINEQFF
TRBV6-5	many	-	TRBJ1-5	TGTGCCAGCAGTTACGCAGGAAATCAGCCCCAGCATTTT	CASSYAGNQPQHF
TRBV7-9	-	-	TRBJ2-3	TGTGCCAGCAGCTTAACTAGTTGGGATACGCAGTATTTT	CASSLTSWDTQYF
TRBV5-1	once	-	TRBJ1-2	TGCGCCAGCAGCTTGTTTGGCTACACCTTC	CASSLFGYTF
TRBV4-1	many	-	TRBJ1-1	TGCGCCAGCAGCCAAGGCAGGGGTGGATTGAACACTGAAGCTTTCTTT	CASSQGRGGLNTEAFF
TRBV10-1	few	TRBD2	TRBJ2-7	TGCGCCAGCAGTGGAGTAAACCTAGCGGGAGACCACTACGAGCAGTACTTC	CASSGVNLAGDHYEQYF
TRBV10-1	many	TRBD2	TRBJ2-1	TGCGCCAGCATCTTACTAGCGGGCCCGCGGGATGAGGCGCAGTTCTTC	CASILLAGPRDEAQFF
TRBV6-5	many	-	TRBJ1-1	TGTGCCAGCAGTCTGGGTAGGGGATCCATTGGCACTGAAGCTTTCTTT	CASSLGRGSIGTEAFF
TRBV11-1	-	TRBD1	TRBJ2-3	TGTGCCAGCAACGAAGGACAGGGTAGCACAGATACGCAGTATTTT	CASNEGQGSTDTQYF
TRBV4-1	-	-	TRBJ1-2	TGCGCCAGCAGCCAAGACAGGGGAGCTGGCTACACCTTC	CASSQDRGAGYTF
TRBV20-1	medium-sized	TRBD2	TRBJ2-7	TGCAGTGCTAGGGGAGGGGACTACGAGCAGTACTTC	CSARGGDYEQYF
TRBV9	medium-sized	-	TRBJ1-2	TGTGCCAGCAGCGTAGGGGTCGGGTTCGGCTACACCTTC	CASSVGVGFGYTF
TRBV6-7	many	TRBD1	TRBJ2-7	TGTGCCAGCAGTTACGGGGACAGGGCCAGGTCCTACGAGCAGTACTTC	CASSYGDRARSYEQYF
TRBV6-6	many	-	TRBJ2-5	TGTGCCAGCAGTTACGGGGAGGAGGGGGAGACCCAGTACTTC	CASSYGEEGETQYF
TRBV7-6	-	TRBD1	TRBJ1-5	TGTGCCAGCAGACAACAGGGGGCTGGAGGTCAGCCCCAGCATTTT	CASRQQGAGGQPQHF
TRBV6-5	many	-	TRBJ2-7	TGTGCCAGCAGTTTCTTGGACCCTAACGAGCAGTACTTC	CASSFLDPNEQYF
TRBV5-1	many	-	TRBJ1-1	TGCGCCAGCAGCTTTGGACAGTCGGACACTGAAGCTTTCTTT	CASSFGQSDTEAFF
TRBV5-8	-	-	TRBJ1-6	TGTGCCAGCAGCTTAGTTTCCTATAATTCACCCCTCCACTTT	CASSLVSYNSPLHF
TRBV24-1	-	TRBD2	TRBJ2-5	TGTGCCACCAGTGGGACTAGCGGGGAAGAGACCCAGTACTTC	CATSGTSGEETQYF
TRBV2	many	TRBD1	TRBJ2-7	TGTGCCAGCTACCCCCGGGCGACAGGGTCGACCCACGAGCAGTACTTC	CASYPRATGSTHEQYF
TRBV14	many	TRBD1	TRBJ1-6	TGTGCCAGCAGCCAAAAGACAGGGTTCAATTCACCCCTCCACTTT	CASSQKTGFNSPLHF
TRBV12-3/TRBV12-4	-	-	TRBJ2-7	TGTGCCAGCAGTTTCTCGCAGGGTTCCTACGAGCAGTACTTC	CASSFSQGSYEQYF
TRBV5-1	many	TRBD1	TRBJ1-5	TGCGCCAGCAGCTCCGGACAGGGGACTCAGCCCCAGCATTTT	CASSSGQGTQPQHF
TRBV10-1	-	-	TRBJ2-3	TGCGCCAGCAGTGAGCCCCTAGAAGGGGATACGCAGTATTTT	CASSEPLEGDTQYF
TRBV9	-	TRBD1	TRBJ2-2	TGTGCCAGCAGCGAAAGACAGGGGGCGGACGGGGAGCTGTTTTTT	CASSERQGADGELFF
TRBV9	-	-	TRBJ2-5	TGTGCCAGCAGCGTAGTGGCGAGCCGGGGAGAGACCCAGTACTTC	CASSVVASRGETQYF